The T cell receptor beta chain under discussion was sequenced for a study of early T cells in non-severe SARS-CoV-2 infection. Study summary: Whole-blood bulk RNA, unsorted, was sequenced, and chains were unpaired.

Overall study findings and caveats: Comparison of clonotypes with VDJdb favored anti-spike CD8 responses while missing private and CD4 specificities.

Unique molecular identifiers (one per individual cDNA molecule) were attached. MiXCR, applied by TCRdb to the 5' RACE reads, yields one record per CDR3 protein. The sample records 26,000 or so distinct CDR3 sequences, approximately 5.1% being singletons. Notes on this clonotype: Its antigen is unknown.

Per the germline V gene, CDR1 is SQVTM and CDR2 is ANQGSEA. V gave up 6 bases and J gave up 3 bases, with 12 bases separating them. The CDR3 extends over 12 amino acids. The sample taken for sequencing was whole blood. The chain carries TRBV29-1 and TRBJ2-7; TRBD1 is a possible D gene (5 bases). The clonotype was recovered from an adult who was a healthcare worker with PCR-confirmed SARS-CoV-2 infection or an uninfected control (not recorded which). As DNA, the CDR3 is TGCAGCGTGCAGACAGCCCGCTACGAGCAGTACTTC. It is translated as CSVQTARYEQYF.